One sample yielded the 16 T cell receptor beta chains listed below, sequenced in a study of T-cell memory formation after mild COVID-19 (dated by TCRdb to the early 2020s). The library was generated by 5' RACE. TCRdb records Illumina NovaSeq 6000 as the sequencer. TCRdb applied fastp at Q25 and MiXCR to the public reads, then kept only in-frame beta chains. Rows merge per CDR3 protein into single entries with the most common DNA and genes. This sample gives a few hundred thousand distinct CDR3 sequences in total; around 19% of them show up just once. The ten largest clones capture approximately 21% of the sample. Sequencing used PBMCs or a T cell subset sorted from them (not recorded which). The receptor source for this set is a man between 18 and 35 years old who had mild COVID-19 (a few samples of this study predate the infection). The sample titles of this study are shuffled in the database, so cell type and time point are left out; the donor was told from shared clones.

The V gene is TRBV12-3 or TRBV12-4, the J gene TRBJ1-1, with D unclear. Trimming pared 8 bases from V and 4 bases from J, leaving 14 bases between. The CDR3 is 13 amino acids. The CDR3, as DNA: TGTGCCAGCGAGCGGACCATCCTCACTGAAGCTTTCTTT. Translating gives CASERTILTEAFF.

This clonotype came up a few times. The genes are TRBV15 and TRBJ2-3; possibly TRBD2 for D (6 bases). V lost 5 bases to trimming and J lost 1 base, with 13 bases between them. In germline, CDR1 is LNHNV, CDR2 YYDKDF (reference sequence). The CDR3 covers 15 residues. The CDR3 DNA is TGTGCCACCAGCGCCGGGGGACGTCGCACAGATACGCAGTATTTT. As protein: CATSAGGRRTDTQYF.

This clonotype occurred a few times. The J gene is TRBJ1-5, the V gene TRBV20-1; D call uncertain. Trimming stripped 6 bases from V and 5 bases from J, with 11 bases between. From germline, CDR1 is DFQATT and CDR2 SNEGSKA (reference sequence). The CDR3 loop spans 12 amino acids. CDR3 protein: CSAIEGDQPQHF. In nucleotides, the CDR3 is TGCAGTGCCATCGAGGGCGATCAGCCCCAGCATTTT.

The V gene is TRBV20-1, the J gene TRBJ2-7; perhaps TRBD1 as D (6 bases). The CDR3 loop spans 11 amino acids. The V end was cut by 6 bases, the J end by 7 bases, with 13 bases between. Germline values: CDR1 DFQATT, CDR2 SNEGSKA (reference sequence). This CDR3 is CSAPWQGEQYF. DNA for the CDR3: TGCAGTGCCCCCTGGCAGGGGGAGCAGTACTTC.

V is TRBV6-5 and J is TRBJ1-2, with a weak D call TRBD1 (6 bases). The V end lost 6 bases, the J end lost 13 bases, and 18 bases lay between the germline ends. CDR3 size: 12 residues. Looked up from germline, CDR1 is MNHEY and CDR2 is SVGAGI. The CDR3 sequence is CASSQDSWSRTF. For the CDR3, the DNA is TGTGCCAGCAGCCAGGACAGTTGGTCCCGCACCTTC.

The chain is built from TRBV20-1 and TRBJ2-1; 11 nucleotides align to TRBD2. V gave up 7 bases and J gave up 6 bases; unmatched junction bases: 14. This CDR3 comprises 16 residues. The germline V gene has CDR1 DFQATT and CDR2 SNEGSKA (reference sequence). The CDR3 DNA follows: TGCAGTGTGGGTAGCGGGGGGGCCAGAACGTCCAATGAGCAGTTCTTC. This encodes CSVGSGGARTSNEQFF.

This clonotype was observed at least ten times. V usage is TRBV4-2 and J usage is TRBJ2-7; 7 bases are shared with TRBD1. V lost 4 bases, J lost 3 bases, and 9 bases stayed unmatched. The germline V gene has CDR1 LGHNA and CDR2 YNFKEQ. The CDR3 is 15 amino acids. The CDR3 is CASSLDRVRLYEQYF. DNA for the CDR3: TGTGCCAGCAGCCTAGACAGGGTACGCCTCTACGAGCAGTACTTC.

This clonotype was observed a few times. V and J are TRBV7-9 and TRBJ2-5, with TRBD1 matching 7 bases. Germline lookup yields CDR1 SEHNR and CDR2 FQNEAQ (reference sequence). The CDR3 is 16 residues long. The ends lost 7 bases at V and 1 base at J; junction bases unmatched: 12. CDR3 residues: CASNPTARGIQETQYF. The CDR3, as DNA: TGTGCCAGCAACCCAACCGCCAGGGGGATCCAAGAGACCCAGTACTTC.

This clonotype was observed once. The chain recombines TRBV5-1 with TRBJ1-1, with 9 bases identical to TRBD1. The CDR3 consists of 17 residues. J was trimmed by 3 bases and V by 5 bases; bases with no gene match: 14. In germline, CDR1 is SGHRS, CDR2 YFSETQ. CDR3 region: CASSTPGDRVRDTEAFF. DNA of the CDR3: TGCGCCAGCAGTACCCCCGGGGACAGGGTACGAGACACTGAAGCTTTCTTT.

This clonotype was seen a handful of times. The chain employs TRBV6-5 and TRBJ1-1; no firm D call. This CDR3 has 13 residues. Trimming removed 5 bases at V and 2 bases at J, with 9 bases between. Germline CDR1 and CDR2: MNHEY and SVGAGI. CDR3 protein: CASSGTANTEAFF. CDR3 DNA: TGTGCCAGCAGTGGTACAGCTAACACTGAAGCTTTCTTT.

This clonotype was picked up many times. This chain uses TRBV12-3 or TRBV12-4 with TRBJ2-1, with D tentatively TRBD1 (6 bases). V was pared by 1 base and J by 7 bases, with 8 bases between. This CDR3 is built from 13 residues. CDR3 amino acids: CASSLGGLNEQFF. For the CDR3, the DNA is TGTGCCAGCAGTTTAGGGGGGCTGAATGAGCAGTTCTTC.

In its sample, this clonotype was seen a few times. This chain joins TRBV4-3 and TRBJ2-1; 7 bases align to TRBD2. The CDR3 totals 16 residues. The ends lost 0 bases at V and 2 bases at J; junction bases unmatched: 4. The germline CDR1 and CDR2 sequences are LGHNA and YSLEER. CDR3 DNA: TGCGCCAGCAGCCAAGATTGGGGGGGTACCTACAATGAGCAGTTCTTC. Translating gives CASSQDWGGTYNEQFF.

The chain couples TRBV6-5 to TRBJ2-1; the D gene is possibly TRBD1 (5 bases). Germline V gene lookup returns CDR1 MNHEY and CDR2 SVGAGI. The V end lost 2 bases, the J end lost 0 bases, and 11 bases lay between the germline ends. This CDR3 has 16 residues. CDR3 sequence: CASSYAAGRSYNEQFF. The CDR3 DNA is TGTGCCAGCAGTTACGCGGCAGGGCGCTCCTACAATGAGCAGTTCTTC.

This chain uses TRBV6-2 or TRBV6-3 with TRBJ2-2, with D unresolved. The V end lost 7 bases, the J end lost 5 bases, and 23 bases lay between the germline ends. Per germline, CDR1 MNHEY and CDR2 SVGEGT. This CDR3 has 17 amino acids. The DNA of the CDR3 is TGTGCCAGCATCCGATCGCTCGGCGGTACGACGACCGGGGAGCTGTTTTTT. The encoded protein is CASIRSLGGTTTGELFF.

The rearrangement links TRBV4-3 to TRBJ1-2; 7 positions agree with TRBD1. Germline V lookup: CDR1 LGHNA, CDR2 YSLEER. V shed 4 bases, J shed 7 bases, and the junction held 6 bases outside the gene matches. CDR3 length: 13 residues. The chain's CDR3 is CASSPIDRAGYTF. The CDR3 DNA reads as TGCGCCAGCAGCCCAATCGACAGGGCTGGCTACACCTTC.

This clonotype was observed many times. This chain connects TRBV20-1 to TRBJ1-2, with TRBD1 identical over 7 bases. J lost 2 bases, V lost 6 bases, and 9 bases had no gene match. Germline values: CDR1 DFQATT, CDR2 SNEGSKA (reference sequence). There are 14 residues in the CDR3. The CDR3 sequence: CSAPESGGNYGYTF. The CDR3 bases are TGCAGTGCCCCGGAGTCAGGGGGAAACTATGGCTACACCTTC.